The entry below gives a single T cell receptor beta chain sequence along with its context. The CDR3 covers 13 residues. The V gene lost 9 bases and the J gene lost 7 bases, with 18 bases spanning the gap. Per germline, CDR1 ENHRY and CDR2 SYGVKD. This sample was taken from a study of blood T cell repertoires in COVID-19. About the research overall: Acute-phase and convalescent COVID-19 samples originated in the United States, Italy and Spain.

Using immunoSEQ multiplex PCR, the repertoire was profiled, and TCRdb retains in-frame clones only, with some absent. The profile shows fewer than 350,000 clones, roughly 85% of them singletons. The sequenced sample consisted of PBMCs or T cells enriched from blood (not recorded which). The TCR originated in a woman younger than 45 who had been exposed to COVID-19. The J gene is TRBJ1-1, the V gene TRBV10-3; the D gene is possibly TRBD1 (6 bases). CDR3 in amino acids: CAIEGAGAGEAFF. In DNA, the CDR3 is TGTGCCATTGAAGGAGCGGGGGCAGGTGAAGCTTTCTTT.